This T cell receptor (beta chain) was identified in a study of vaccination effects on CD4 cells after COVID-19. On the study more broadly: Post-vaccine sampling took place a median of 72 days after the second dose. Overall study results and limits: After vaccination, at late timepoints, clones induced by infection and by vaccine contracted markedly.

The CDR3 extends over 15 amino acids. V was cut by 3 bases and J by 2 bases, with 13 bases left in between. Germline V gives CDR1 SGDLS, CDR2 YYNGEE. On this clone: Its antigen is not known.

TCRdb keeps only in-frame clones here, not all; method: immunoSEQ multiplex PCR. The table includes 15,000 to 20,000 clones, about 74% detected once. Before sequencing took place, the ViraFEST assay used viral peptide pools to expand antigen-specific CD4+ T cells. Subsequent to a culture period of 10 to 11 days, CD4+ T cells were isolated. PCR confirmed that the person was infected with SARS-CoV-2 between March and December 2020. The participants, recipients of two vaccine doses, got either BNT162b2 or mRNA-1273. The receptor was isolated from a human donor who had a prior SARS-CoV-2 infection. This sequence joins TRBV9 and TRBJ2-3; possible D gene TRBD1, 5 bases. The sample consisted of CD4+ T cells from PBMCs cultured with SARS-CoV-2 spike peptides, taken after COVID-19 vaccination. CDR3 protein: CASSEKTVSTDTQYF. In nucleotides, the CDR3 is TGTGCCAGCAGCGAAAAGACAGTCTCCACAGATACGCAGTATTTT.